This entry concerns a single T cell receptor beta chain. Antigen: not known. TCRB transcripts that were expressed got sequenced, as all of the isolated RNA had been reverse transcribed. The assay was immunoSEQ multiplex PCR, and TCRdb's table has in-frame clones only and misses some. The sample comprises hundreds of thousands of clones, about 14% of which are singletons, and approximately 0.093% rests with the top ten. This entry comes from a study of beta chain features in type 1 diabetes. Study-wide results and caveats: Within the patient group, naive, central memory and Treg TCRB repertoires appeared more similar to each other than within healthy donors.

Germline values: CDR1 SGHRS, CDR2 YFSETQ. The CDR3 extends over 11 amino acids. Trimming stripped 1 base from V and 7 bases from J, with 3 bases between. This receptor was identified in a man between 18 and 35 years old in good health. The sample was naive CD4+ T cells from blood. The chain uses TRBV5-1 and TRBJ2-1, with no clear D. CDR3 residues: CASSLKNEQFF. The CDR3 bases are TGCGCCAGCAGCTTGAAGAATGAGCAGTTCTTC. Drawing the rest from reference TRBV5-1 and TRBJ2-1, the complete variable domain is KAGVTQTPRYLIKTRGQQVTLSCSPISGHRSVSWYQQTPGQGLQFLFEYFSETQRNKGNFPGRFSGRQFSNSRSEMNVSTLELGDSALYLCASSLKNEQFFGPGTRLTVL.